The 26 T cell receptor beta chains below all came from one sample that was sequenced in a study of shared clonotypes between healthy human individuals (dated by TCRdb to about 2020). The receptor library was made with the immunoSEQ multiplex PCR assay. In TCRdb, the immuneACCESS table is reduced to in-frame sequences with V and J assigned. These tables do not hold every clone; where another copy was compared, an unresolved V gene accounts for under half, and the others remain unexplained. The sample table shows nearly 1 million clones, and 76% are seen once. The ten biggest clones cover about 1.5% of the sample. Input material: memory CD4+ T cells sorted from blood. Sample cell subset or site, as interpreted from the label and publication: CD45RA-negative fraction. All receptors derive from a man younger than 35 in good health.

This clone was counted between two and nine times. This sequence joins TRBV4-1 and TRBJ1-1; tentatively, D is TRBD1 (6 bases). This CDR3 is 19 amino acids long. The V gene lost 0 bases and the J gene lost 5 bases, with 25 bases spanning the gap. The germline V gene encodes CDR1 MGHRA and CDR2 YSYEKL. The CDR3 bases are TGCGCCAGCAGCCAAGATCGTCGTGGAGTAGGCAGGGGAGCTACTGAAGCTTTCTTT. Amino acid sequence: CASSQDRRGVGRGATEAFF.

A word on this clone: This may arise from a read error, as a much more abundant clone is one base away. Other DNA sequences in the sample encode the same CDR3. The J gene is TRBJ1-4, the V gene TRBV6-5, with a weak D call TRBD1 (6 bases). The CDR3 is 14 residues long. CDR1 and CDR2 (germline): MNHEY, SVGAGI. V was trimmed by 5 bases and J by 0 bases, leaving 7 bases between them. CDR3 sequence: CASSRTATNEKLFF. CDR3 bases: TGTGCCAGCAGTAGGACAGCAACTAATGAAAAACTGTTTTTT.

V is TRBV27 and J is TRBJ2-2; the D gene is possibly TRBD1 (6 bases). Between the trimmed V and J ends, which lost 7 bases and 6 bases, there was a span of 18 bases. This CDR3 comprises 15 residues. The germline V gene has CDR1 MNHEY and CDR2 SMNVEV (reference sequence). The CDR3 nucleotides are TGTGCCAGCAAAAATCCCTTTGGGGGCCCCGGGGAGCTGTTTTTT. Translated, it gives CASKNPFGGPGELFF.

This clone was observed a single time. Other DNA sequences within the sample encode an identical CDR3. The chain has TRBV6-5 and TRBJ2-5, with D possibly matching TRBD2 (6 bases). V was pared by 2 bases and J by 4 bases, with 8 bases between. CDR1 and CDR2 (germline): MNHEY, SVGAGI. This CDR3 region has 13 residues. CDR3: CASSYTGVETQYF. In DNA form, the CDR3 reads TGTGCCAGCAGTTACACGGGGGTAGAGACCCAGTACTTC.

This chain joins TRBV19 and TRBJ1-2, with 7 bases that match TRBD1. This CDR3 has 14 amino acids. V lost 5 bases, J lost 8 bases, and 11 bases stayed unmatched. CDR1 is LNHDA and CDR2 is SQIVND in the germline V gene (reference sequence). CDR3 protein: CASSGRQGPVGYTF. The CDR3 coding sequence is TGTGCCAGTAGTGGTCGACAGGGCCCGGTCGGCTACACCTTC.

V is TRBV5-1 and J is TRBJ2-7; TRBD1 matches 7 bases. The CDR3 is 16 residues long. Germline V gene sequence: CDR1 SGHRS, CDR2 YFSETQ. V lost 3 bases and J lost 0; bases outside the gene matches: 9. CDR3 DNA: TGCGCCAGCAGCTCGGTACCGGGACAGAGCTCCTACGAGCAGTACTTC. Protein product: CASSSVPGQSSYEQYF.

The V gene is TRBV30, the J gene TRBJ2-3; 10 bases map to TRBD1. Per the germline V gene, CDR1 is GTSNPN and CDR2 is SVGIG (reference sequence). The CDR3 has 15 residues. V was pared by 4 bases and J by 3 bases, with 7 bases of the junction left unmatched. Here the CDR3 reads CAWTIGTGDTDTQYF. In DNA, the CDR3 is TGTGCCTGGACTATCGGGACAGGGGATACAGATACGCAGTATTTT.

The genes are TRBV7-3 and TRBJ2-7; 8 bases align to TRBD1. The germline gives CDR1 SGHTA, CDR2 FQGTGA. The CDR3 covers 12 residues. The V segment lost 5 bases and the J segment 6 bases; nucleotides outside the gene matches: 3. DNA for the CDR3: TGTGCCAGCAGCCCGACAGGGGTCGAGCAGTACTTC. It encodes CASSPTGVEQYF.

This clone was counted between two and nine times. J is TRBJ1-1 and V is TRBV6-5, with a tentative D call TRBD1 (5 bases). Trimming took 7 bases from V and 4 from J, leaving 7 bases between them. There are 11 residues in the CDR3. In germline, CDR1 is MNHEY, CDR2 SVGAGI. CDR3 loop: CASMGVTEAFF. The CDR3 DNA follows: TGTGCCAGCATGGGGGTCACTGAAGCTTTCTTT.

The genes are TRBV6-6 and TRBJ1-6, with D hard to call. The CDR3 loop spans 15 amino acids. V lost 7 bases and J lost 0, with 10 bases in between. Germline V gives CDR1 MNHNY, CDR2 SVGAGI (reference sequence). This chain's CDR3 is CASNQQDSYNSPLHF. The CDR3 DNA reads TGTGCCAGCAATCAGCAGGACTCCTATAATTCACCCCTCCACTTT.

This rearrangement joins TRBV7-2 to TRBJ2-3, with D maybe TRBD2 (6 bases). The CDR3 runs 14 residues. The germline V gene encodes CDR1 SGHTA and CDR2 FQGNSA. With 5 bases removed from V and 8 bases from J, the gap between germline ends came to 17 bases. CDR3 in DNA: TGTGCCAGCAGCCCAGTTTCGGCTAGCGTTACGCAGTATTTT. This sequence encodes CASSPVSASVTQYF.

Points on this clone: Other DNA sequences from this sample encode an identical CDR3 as well. The CDR3 is CASSSGQGDSNQPQHF. The DNA of the CDR3 is TGTGCCAGCAGCTCCGGACAGGGCGACAGCAATCAGCCCCAGCATTTT. The chain combines TRBV7-9 with TRBJ1-5; 8 bases align to TRBD1. V dropped 4 bases and J dropped 1; count of bases not matched to a gene: 6. The CDR3 consists of 16 residues. Germline assignment: CDR1 SEHNR and CDR2 FQNEAQ (reference sequence).

This chain connects TRBV5-6 to TRBJ1-1; D is perhaps TRBD1 (6 bases). The germline V gene has CDR1 SGHDT and CDR2 YYEEEE. The CDR3 loop spans 15 amino acids. Between the trimmed V and J ends, which lost 1 base and 2 bases, there was a span of 12 bases. CDR3 DNA: TGTGCCAGCAGCTTGAGGGGGATAGTTAACACTGAAGCTTTCTTT. Its translation: CASSLRGIVNTEAFF.

V gene TRBV29-1 combines with J gene TRBJ2-3; D may be TRBD2 (6 bases). The V end was cut by 1 base, the J end by 1 base, with 9 bases between. The CDR3 consists of 14 residues. CDR1 SQVTM and CDR2 ANQGSEA come from the germline V gene. As DNA, the CDR3 is TGCAGCGTTGAAGGGGCGGGGCGCACAGATACGCAGTATTTT. This encodes CSVEGAGRTDTQYF.

This clone was detected a few times. This chain connects TRBV7-8 to TRBJ1-2; no clear D gene. This CDR3 is 13 amino acids long. V dropped 0 bases and J dropped 5 bases, with 7 bases sitting between them. From germline, CDR1 is SGHVS and CDR2 FQNEAQ. This CDR3 reads CASSLAQRYGYTF. As DNA, the CDR3 is TGTGCCAGCAGCTTAGCGCAGAGGTATGGCTACACCTTC.

The chain carries TRBV19 and TRBJ1-2, with 9 positions matching TRBD1. Trimming removed 6 bases from V and 4 bases from J; junction bases left unmatched: 3. This CDR3 is built from 13 residues. Germline values: CDR1 LNHDA, CDR2 SQIVND (reference sequence). CDR3 region: CASRGQGVYGYTF. In nucleotides, the CDR3 is TGTGCCAGTAGGGGACAGGGAGTCTATGGCTACACCTTC.

This chain links TRBV4-1 with TRBJ2-5; 12 nucleotides line up with TRBD2. V dropped 1 base and J dropped 4; count of bases not matched to a gene: 4. The CDR3 consists of 16 residues. In germline, CDR1 is MGHRA, CDR2 YSYEKL. The CDR3 DNA reads as TGCGCCAGCAGCCAAGGGGCTAGCGGGGGGGCAGAGACCCAGTACTTC. This translates into CASSQGASGGAETQYF.

The V call is TRBV7-6, the J call TRBJ2-3, with D hard to call. Looked up from germline, CDR1 is SGHVS and CDR2 is FNYEAQ. The CDR3 totals 18 residues. Trimming shortened V by 1 base and J by 0 bases, and 17 bases separated the two germline ends. CDR3: CASSLGPGRTSSTDTQYF. The CDR3 DNA follows: TGTGCCAGCAGCTTAGGCCCTGGCAGGACCTCTAGCACAGATACGCAGTATTTT. The full variable domain, rest sourced from reference TRBV7-6 and TRBJ2-3, is GAGVSQSPRYKVTKRGQDVALRCDPISGHVSLYWYRQALGQGPEFLTYFNYEAQQDKSGLPNDRFSAERPEGSISTLTIQRTEQRDSAMYRCASSLGPGRTSSTDTQYFGPGTRLTVL.

The chain joins TRBV27 to TRBJ1-4, with D unclear. The V end was cut by 0 bases, the J end by 0 bases, with 5 bases between. The CDR3 consists of 15 residues. Germline values: CDR1 MNHEY, CDR2 SMNVEV (reference sequence). The CDR3 bases are TGTGCCAGCAGTTTATCAGGAGCAACTAATGAAAAACTGTTTTTT. Translated, it gives CASSLSGATNEKLFF.

This sequence joins TRBV6-5 and TRBJ1-1; no firm D call. The germline gives CDR1 MNHEY, CDR2 SVGAGI. The CDR3 sequence is 15 residues long. The germline V and J ends were trimmed by 6 bases and 1 base, with 15 bases remaining between them. The CDR3 loop reads CASRPNQVANTEAFF. In DNA form, the CDR3 reads TGTGCCAGCAGACCAAACCAGGTTGCGAACACTGAAGCTTTCTTT.

Concerning this clone itself: Other DNA sequences in this specimen translate into the identical CDR3. The chain uses TRBV5-6 and TRBJ1-6; 7 nucleotides match TRBD1. The V gene end was trimmed by 0 bases and the J gene end by 5 bases; junction bases not matched to a gene: 2. The CDR3 is made up of 15 amino acids. Germline V gene lookup returns CDR1 SGHDT and CDR2 YYEEEE. The CDR3 nucleotides read TGTGCCAGCAGCTTGGGAGACAGGGATAATTCACCCCTCCACTTT. Amino acid sequence: CASSLGDRDNSPLHF. Looking up the rest from reference TRBV5-6 and TRBJ1-6 gives the full variable domain: DAGVTQSPTHLIKTRGQQVTLRCSPKSGHDTVSWYQQALGQGPQFIFQYYEEEERQRGNFPDRFSGHQFPNYSSELNVNALLLGDSALYLCASSLGDRDNSPLHFGNGTRLTVT.

The chain uses TRBV4-1 and TRBJ2-7, with TRBD1 matching 9 bases. CDR3 size: 14 residues. Trimming at V came to 2 bases and at J to 5 bases, leaving 4 bases not matched to a gene. CDR1 is MGHRA and CDR2 is YSYEKL in the germline V gene. The CDR3 DNA reads as TGCGCCAGCAGCCAACGGGACAGGGTCAACGAGCAGTACTTC. It codes for CASSQRDRVNEQYF.

To note about this clone: The same CDR3 can be traced to other DNA sequences in this sample. The chain has TRBV2 and TRBJ2-3; D uncertain. Germline lookup yields CDR1 SNHLY and CDR2 FYNNEI. This CDR3 has 13 amino acids. With 3 bases removed from V and 0 bases from J, the gap between germline ends came to 4 bases. CDR3 sequence reads: CASSDVSTDTQYF. In DNA form, the CDR3 reads TGTGCCAGCAGTGATGTTAGCACAGATACGCAGTATTTT.

This clone was observed a few times. The rearrangement links TRBV5-1 to TRBJ2-1; D may be TRBD2 (6 bases). CDR1 SGHRS and CDR2 YFSETQ come from the germline V gene. This CDR3 is built from 15 residues. The V end lost 4 bases, the J end lost 4 bases, and 15 bases lay between the germline ends. CDR3 sequence reads: CASSRQAGYYNEQFF. The CDR3 coding sequence is TGCGCCAGCAGCCGCCAGGCGGGGTATTACAATGAGCAGTTCTTC.

In DNA, the CDR3 is TGTGCCAGCAGCTCGTCGAGGTTCACCGGGGAGCTGTTTTTT. Encoded protein: CASSSSRFTGELFF. This chain joins TRBV7-2 and TRBJ2-2; no clear D. This CDR3 is built from 14 residues. Germline CDR1 SGHTA, CDR2 FQGNSA. Trimming cost V 4 bases and J 4 bases, with 10 bases left between them.

The chain combines TRBV5-1 with TRBJ2-7; D call uncertain. V was clipped by 4 bases and J by 7 bases, with 15 bases between them. The CDR3 is made up of 13 amino acids. CDR1 SGHRS and CDR2 YFSETQ come from the germline V gene. Here the CDR3 reads CASSPDVGGEQYF. In DNA form, the CDR3 reads TGCGCCAGCAGCCCCGACGTGGGTGGGGAGCAGTACTTC.